One and the same sample provided the 21 T cell receptor beta chains below, sequenced in a study of CD8+ T cells in alopecia areata. Treatment reported: oral pan-JAK inhibitor, 5-10 mg twice daily. Extracted from the samples, RNA was reverse transcribed into cDNA to serve as the sequencing template. Profiling relied on immunoSEQ multiplex PCR, and the TCRdb table lists in-frame clones only, not all of them. The repertoire holds just over 150,000 clones, under 70% seen once, with 0.7% to 1% in the top ten. This sample comprised CD4+ T cells sorted from blood, obtained at week 4, from a patient treated with tofacitinib. The receptors stem from a human donor with alopecia areata.

As DNA, the CDR3 is TGTGCCAGCAGACGACAGGACCAAGAGACCCAGTACTTC. Translated, it gives CASRRQDQETQYF. V and J are TRBV6-1 and TRBJ2-5; the D gene is possibly TRBD1 (6 bases). The V gene's germline CDR1 is MNHNS and CDR2 SASEGT. V was shortened by 6 bases and J by 0 bases, with 8 bases between the two germline ends. There are 13 residues in the CDR3.

In the case of this clone: The sample holds other DNA sequences that translate to the same CDR3. This chain joins TRBV7-2 and TRBJ1-5; D gene uncertain. CDR3 length equals 13 residues. V lost 6 bases and J 4 bases, leaving 10 bases between the germline ends. Germline V gives CDR1 SGHTA, CDR2 FQGNSA. The CDR3 here is CASSFKLNQPQHF. Here the CDR3 DNA reads TGTGCCAGCAGTTTCAAGCTAAATCAGCCCCAGCATTTT.

The chain joins TRBV19 to TRBJ1-1; no firm D call. This CDR3 contains 11 residues. Trimming cost V 3 bases and J 6 bases, with 5 bases left between them. Germline V gives CDR1 LNHDA, CDR2 SQIVND (reference sequence). The CDR3 reads CASSMRAEAFF. The DNA of the CDR3 is TGTGCCAGTAGTATGAGGGCTGAAGCTTTCTTT.

The chain links TRBV30 to TRBJ1-6, with D tentatively TRBD1 (5 bases). The CDR3 has 13 residues. Germline CDR1 reads GTSNPN; CDR2 reads SVGIG (reference sequence). V was pared by 1 base and J by 11 bases, with 12 bases between. Here the CDR3 reads CAWSEDLGAPLHF. The CDR3 DNA is TGTGCCTGGAGTGAGGATTTGGGGGCACCCCTCCACTTT.

This rearrangement joins TRBV29-1 to TRBJ1-1, with D uncertain. Germline V gives CDR1 SQVTM, CDR2 ANQGSEA. CDR3 length: 11 amino acids. V was clipped by 1 base and J by 1 base, with 1 base between them. In DNA form, the CDR3 reads TGCAGCGTTGAAGGGAACACTGAAGCTTTCTTT. Protein sequence: CSVEGNTEAFF.

The chain uses TRBV5-1 and TRBJ2-5, with no clear D. Trimming shortened V by 3 bases and J by 3 bases, and 6 bases separated the two germline ends. The germline CDR1 and CDR2 sequences are SGHRS and YFSETQ. The CDR3 is 12 amino acids. The CDR3 loop reads CASSSSEETQYF. The DNA for the CDR3 is TGCGCCAGCAGCTCGAGTGAAGAGACCCAGTACTTC.

This clone was seen many times. The chain uses TRBV5-1 and TRBJ1-1; weak D call: TRBD1 (5 bases). The CDR3 runs 14 residues. Germline CDR1 and CDR2: SGHRS and YFSETQ. The V gene lost 1 base and the J gene lost 4 bases, with 11 bases spanning the gap. The CDR3 DNA reads TGCGCCAGCAGCTTGAATCAGGGTCGCACTGAAGCTTTCTTT. Translation: CASSLNQGRTEAFF.

The gene calls are TRBV7-9 and TRBJ2-1; 9 nucleotides agree with TRBD1. The CDR3 spans 15 residues. Per the germline V gene, CDR1 is SEHNR and CDR2 is FQNEAQ (reference sequence). V lost 2 bases to trimming and J lost 6 bases; unmatched junction nucleotides: 5. DNA for the CDR3: TGTGCCAGCAGCTTAAGCGGGACAGGGCGCAATGAGCAGTTCTTC. Its protein is CASSLSGTGRNEQFF.

The rearrangement uses TRBV5-1 and TRBJ2-7; D unresolved. Trimming pared 0 bases from V and 2 bases from J, leaving 9 bases between. The CDR3 consists of 14 residues. Germline V gene lookup returns CDR1 SGHRS and CDR2 YFSETQ. Here the CDR3 DNA reads TGCGCCAGCAGCTTGGACGGGCCCCCCTACGAGCAGTACTTC. Its translation: CASSLDGPPYEQYF.

This chain links TRBV2 with TRBJ2-5, with 10 nucleotides matching TRBD2. The CDR3 has 15 amino acids. With V trimmed by 6 bases and J by 4 bases, 8 bases remained unmatched. Per the germline V gene, CDR1 is SNHLY and CDR2 is FYNNEI. In DNA, the CDR3 is TGTGCCAGCAGCAAAGGAGCGGGGGGGCCAGAGACCCAGTACTTC. This gives the protein CASSKGAGGPETQYF.

The gene calls are TRBV29-1 and TRBJ1-5; D may be TRBD1 (6 bases). Deletions cut 7 bases from V and 7 bases from J, with 17 bases between. Germline CDR1 reads SQVTM; CDR2 reads ANQGSEA. The CDR3 spans 13 residues. The CDR3 loop reads CSAEFKGGQPQHF. CDR3 DNA: TGCAGCGCGGAATTCAAGGGGGGCCAGCCCCAGCATTTT.

The sample holds a few counts of this clone. The V gene is TRBV2, the J gene TRBJ2-7; 12 bases line up with TRBD2. The germline CDR1 and CDR2 sequences are SNHLY and FYNNEI. The CDR3 is made up of 14 amino acids. V lost 6 bases and J lost 6; bases outside the gene matches: 6. Here the CDR3 reads CASRRGGLAGEQYF. CDR3 DNA: TGTGCCAGCAGGAGGGGGGGACTAGCGGGCGAGCAGTACTTC.

In this sample, this clone turned up a few times. The CDR3 region is CASSDPPGRMNTEAFF. The DNA of the CDR3 is TGTGCCAGCAGTGACCCTCCGGGACGGATGAACACTGAAGCTTTCTTT. J is TRBJ1-1 and V is TRBV25-1; possible D gene TRBD1, 5 bases. CDR3 length: 16 residues. Germline CDR1 MGHDK, CDR2 SYGVNS. V was trimmed by 3 bases and J by 0 bases, leaving 14 bases between them.

This clone was counted only a few times. The chain couples TRBV30 to TRBJ1-2; D might be TRBD1 (6 bases). V dropped 5 bases and J dropped 4 bases, with 8 bases sitting between them. Per germline, CDR1 GTSNPN and CDR2 SVGIG (reference sequence). The CDR3 is 11 amino acids. The CDR3 nucleotides are TGTGCCTGGGGGGGGCCCTATGGCTACACCTTC. Residues: CAWGGPYGYTF. The full variable domain, with the rest looked up from reference TRBV30 and TRBJ1-2, is SQTIHQWPATLVQPVGSPLSLECTVEGTSNPNLYWYRQAAGRGLQLLFYSVGIGQISSEVPQNLSASRPQDRQFILSSKKLLLSDSGFYLCAWGGPYGYTFGSGTRLTVV.

The chain uses TRBV4-3 and TRBJ2-1; D uncertain. The CDR3 contains 15 residues. Trimming took off 0 bases at V and 4 bases at J, with 10 bases between the two ends. Germline V gene data show CDR1 as LGHNA and CDR2 as YSLEER. The CDR3 loop is CASSQETWGYNEQFF. The CDR3 DNA reads as TGCGCCAGCAGCCAAGAAACCTGGGGTTACAATGAGCAGTTCTTC.

The rearrangement uses TRBV2 and TRBJ2-5; D unresolved. Germline loops: CDR1 SNHLY, CDR2 FYNNEI. Deletions cut 8 bases from V and 5 bases from J, with 9 bases between. The CDR3 extends over 11 amino acids. The CDR3 sequence is CASLMGETQYF. Written as DNA, the CDR3 is TGTGCCAGCCTGATGGGGGAGACCCAGTACTTC.

This chain uses TRBV4-1 with TRBJ1-3; D is uncertain. This CDR3 contains 13 residues. The V end was cut by 1 base, the J end by 13 bases, with 14 bases between. Germline V CDR1 and CDR2: MGHRA, YSYEKL. CDR3 nucleotide sequence: TGCGCCAGCAGCCAAGTGGTCCGGGAATTGATATATTTT. Encoded protein: CASSQVVRELIYF.

V usage is TRBV29-1 and J usage is TRBJ2-1; unclear D gene. Deletions cut 4 bases from V and 9 bases from J, with 7 bases between. The CDR3 totals 10 residues. CDR1 and CDR2 (germline): SQVTM, ANQGSEA. CDR3 amino acids: CSVVRVEQFF. The CDR3 DNA is TGCAGCGTTGTAAGGGTTGAGCAGTTCTTC.

This clone was recorded a few times. The J gene is TRBJ1-6, the V gene TRBV14; the D is unclear. The CDR3 is 13 amino acids. Trimming removed 1 base at V and 7 bases at J, with 5 bases between. Germline values: CDR1 SGHDN, CDR2 FVKESK. The CDR3: CASSQGPNSPLHF. The CDR3 region has the DNA TGTGCCAGCAGCCAAGGGCCGAATTCACCCCTCCACTTT.

The chain is built from TRBV12-5 and TRBJ2-2; perhaps TRBD1 as D (5 bases). Looked up from germline, CDR1 is LGHNT and CDR2 is FRNRAP. Trimming removed 5 bases from V and 4 bases from J, with 11 bases in between. The CDR3 covers 14 residues. CDR3 bases: TGTGCTAGTGGTACCGGACAAGCCACCGGGGAGCTGTTTTTT. Translated: CASGTGQATGELFF.

The V call is TRBV4-1, the J call TRBJ1-1; D is uncertain. The CDR3 extends over 17 amino acids. Per the germline V gene, CDR1 is MGHRA and CDR2 is YSYEKL. Trimming cost V 0 bases and J 0 bases, with 14 bases left between them. CDR3 nucleotide sequence: TGCGCCAGCAGCCAAGAAGACACCAACCTCATGAACACTGAAGCTTTCTTT. This sequence encodes CASSQEDTNLMNTEAFF.